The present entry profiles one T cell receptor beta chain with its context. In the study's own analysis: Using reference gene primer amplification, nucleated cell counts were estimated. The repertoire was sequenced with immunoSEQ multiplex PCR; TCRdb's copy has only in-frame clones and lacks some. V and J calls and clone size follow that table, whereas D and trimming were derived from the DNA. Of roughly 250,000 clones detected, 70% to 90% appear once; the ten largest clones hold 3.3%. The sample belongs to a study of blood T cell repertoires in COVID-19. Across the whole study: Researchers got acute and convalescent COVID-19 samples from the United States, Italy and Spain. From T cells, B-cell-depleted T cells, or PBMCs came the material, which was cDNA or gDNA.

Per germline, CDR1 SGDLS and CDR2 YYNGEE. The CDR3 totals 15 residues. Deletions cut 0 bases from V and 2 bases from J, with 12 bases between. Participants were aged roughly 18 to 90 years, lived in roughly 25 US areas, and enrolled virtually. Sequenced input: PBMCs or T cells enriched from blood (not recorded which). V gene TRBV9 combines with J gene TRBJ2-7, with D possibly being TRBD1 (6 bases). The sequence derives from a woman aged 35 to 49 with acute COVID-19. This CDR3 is CASSVGGQPAYEQYF. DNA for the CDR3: TGTGCCAGCAGCGTAGGAGGACAGCCGGCCTACGAGCAGTACTTC.